A single sample gave rise to the 2 T cell receptor beta chains below, sequenced in a study of control samples from healthy donors and cancer patients (dated by TCRdb to the early 2020s). Library construction relied on the immunoSEQ multiplex PCR assay. In TCRdb, the immuneACCESS table is reduced to in-frame sequences with V and J assigned. These tables do not hold every clone; where another copy was compared, an unresolved V gene accounts for under half, and the others remain unexplained. This sample has tens of thousands of clones in its table, and 95% to 96% of those were observed once. Jointly, the top ten make up under 2% of the sample. Sequenced: blood. Source of these receptors: a young woman in good health.

The V gene is TRBV7-8, the J gene TRBJ2-1; D may be TRBD2 (5 bases). This CDR3 has 15 amino acids. Per the germline V gene, CDR1 is SGHVS and CDR2 is FQNEAQ. The germline V and J ends were trimmed by 5 bases and 8 bases, with 19 bases remaining between them. The CDR3 DNA reads TGTGCCAGCAGCGAGGGATCATCGGAGGTCCATGAGCAGTTCTTC. Translation: CASSEGSSEVHEQFF.

V gene TRBV5-1 combines with J gene TRBJ1-4; D gene unclear. Deletions cut 4 bases from V and 7 bases from J, with 14 bases between. Germline V CDR1 and CDR2: SGHRS, YFSETQ. This CDR3 spans 14 amino acids. Written as DNA, the CDR3 is TGCGCCAGCAGCCCCGGTGGCGTGGGTGAAAAACTGTTTTTT. It translates to CASSPGGVGEKLFF.